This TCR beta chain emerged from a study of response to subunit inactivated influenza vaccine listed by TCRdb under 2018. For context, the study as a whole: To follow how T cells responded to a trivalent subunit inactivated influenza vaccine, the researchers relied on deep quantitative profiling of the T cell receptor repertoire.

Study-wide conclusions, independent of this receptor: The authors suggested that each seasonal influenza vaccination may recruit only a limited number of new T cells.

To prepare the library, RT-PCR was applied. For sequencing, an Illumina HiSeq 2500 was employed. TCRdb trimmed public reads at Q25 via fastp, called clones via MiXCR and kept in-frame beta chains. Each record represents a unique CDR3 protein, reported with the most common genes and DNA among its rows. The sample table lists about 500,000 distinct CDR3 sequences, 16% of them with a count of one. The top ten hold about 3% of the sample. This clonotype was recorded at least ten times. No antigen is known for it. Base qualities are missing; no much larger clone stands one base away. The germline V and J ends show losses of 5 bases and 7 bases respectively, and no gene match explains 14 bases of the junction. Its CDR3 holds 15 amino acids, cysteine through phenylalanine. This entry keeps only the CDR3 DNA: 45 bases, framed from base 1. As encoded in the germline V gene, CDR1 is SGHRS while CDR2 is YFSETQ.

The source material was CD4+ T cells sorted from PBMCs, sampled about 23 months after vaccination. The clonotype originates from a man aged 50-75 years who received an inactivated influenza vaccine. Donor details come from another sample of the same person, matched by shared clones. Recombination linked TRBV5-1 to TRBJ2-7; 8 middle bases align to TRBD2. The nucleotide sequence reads TGCGCCAGCAGGCTAATGGAAGCGGGAGCGCAAGAGCAGTACTTC. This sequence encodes CASRLMEAGAQEQYF.